This paragraph reports one T cell receptor beta chain. Its recognized antigen is unknown. No clone much larger than this one lies a single base away; base qualities are absent. The record originates from a study of shared clonotypes between healthy human individuals (TCRdb year 2020). In the study overall: Three men and a couple of women, aged 18 to 49 years, made up the cohort. To estimate repertoire size and how much clonotypes are shared between individuals, the study performed deep sequencing of blood TCR repertoires from a handful of healthy adults. Libraries were prepared and TCR repertoires were sequenced by different laboratories using diverse techniques, in order to increase sequencing depth and limit assay-specific biases. Leukapheresis yielded between about 0.85 and 9 billion PBMCs per donor. For each donor, CD4 naive and CD4 memory were each given three plates, CD8 naive was given two plates, and CD8 memory was given one plate.

CD8 naive samples were CD45RO-negative cells positively selected for CCR7, giving a CD45RA+CCR7+ population that excluded TemRA cells. The donors were healthy, HIV-negative adults with no recently reported acute infections or vaccinations. Only Caucasian adults living in Nashville, Tennessee, USA were represented among the donors. After blood collection by leukapheresis, PBMCs were isolated using Ficoll-Histopaque density gradient centrifugation and then cryopreserved in the vapor phase of liquid nitrogen. Analytical flow cytometry was used to check the purity and quantity of every magnetically sorted T cell population. From each sorted fraction, genomic DNA was isolated and quantified by UV absorbance on a Nanodrop 2000c. TCR CDR3 regions were amplified from genomic DNA by multiplex PCR using the deep immunoSEQ assay. For each cell subset, the extracted genomic DNA was distributed evenly across all wells of several immunoSEQ 96-well plates, and each plate served as one replicate. For sorted subsets, each replicate PCR was loaded with 200 ng genomic DNA, equivalent to some 27,000 T cell genomes. Purified libraries were quantified with a Qubit 3.0 fluorometer, sized on a Bioanalyzer 2100, and re-quantified with the KAPA Library Quantification kit. A separate single-read 150-cycle Illumina NextSeq 550 flow cell was used to sequence each immunoSEQ 96-well plate. The original pipeline was this. Because the immunoSEQ output included only junctional sequences and no quality scores, the filtering could not be the same as the filtering used for full-length reads. Sequences were annotated with PyIR, a Python wrapper for IgBLAST v1.9, using IMGT germline references to assign V/J genes and CDR3. Reads were filtered out if the reads had weak V/J assignments (E-value above 1e-6), no CDR3, stop codons, out-of-frame junctions, or ambiguous translated residues. V3J clonotypes were defined by identical inferred V gene, J gene, and CDR3 amino acid sequence. Percentage overlap between repertoires was computed as shared unique clonotypes divided by the size of the smaller repertoire. Richness of each repertoire was evaluated using RTK rarefaction, the Chao1 estimator, and Recon v2.1 estimates of unobserved clonotypes. Generation probabilities were computed with OLGA for all TCRbeta clonotypes obtained by the gDNA method from several donors. The immuneACCESS repertoire file appears here via TCRdb, limited to in-frame rearrangements. These files lack a portion of the clones; in checked studies, under half of the deficit traces to unresolved V genes, and the cause of the others is not known. V, J and clone size are taken as reported in that table, and D and trimming were inferred from the DNA itself. The sample contains around 600,000 clones, 85% to 95% of them found a single time. The ten largest clones capture over 0.095% of the sample.

General conclusions and limits of the study: Even with the large sequencing depth, rarefaction of the sorted-subset datasets indicated that sequencing was incomplete. Only blood was sampled, and tissue TCR repertoires likely differ from those in blood. Higher generation probabilities were observed for clonotypes shared by all four sorted-subset donors than for non-shared clonotypes. Naive subsets generally had larger estimated clonotype richness than memory subsets. The small number of donors limited the genetic and exposure-history diversity represented. Pairwise subsampling indicated that sequencing depth was expected to affect the degree of clonotype sharing among donors. About 5% of naive CD4, roughly 3.5% of naive CD8, roughly 2.5% of memory CD4, and 0.4% of memory CD8 clonotypes were shared across several donors.

V is reduced by 6 bases and J by 4 bases, leaving a spacing of 18 bases between them. CDR1 LNHDA and CDR2 SQIVND are derived from the germline V gene (reference sequence). From cysteine to phenylalanine, the CDR3 is 15 amino acids long. Here the CDR3 DNA is all that survives: 45 bases in frame from base 1. This chain is built from TRBV19 and TRBJ1-2; the D gene identity is not certain. This clonotype was sampled from a woman aged 25 to 39 in good health. The sample was naive CD8+ T cells sorted from blood. Reading the label with the study, this specimen's cell subset or site is: CD45RA+CCR7+. The DNA is TGTGCCAGTAGGACCTCCGTTGATCGAAGCTATGGCTACACCTTC. The translation is CASRTSVDRSYGYTF.